This is a list of T cell receptor beta chains from one sample in a study of T cell responses to AZD1222 COVID-19 vaccine. Libraries were prepared by immunoSEQ multiplex PCR; TCRdb keeps only in-frame clonotypes and omits some of them. In total, the table holds about 140,000 clones. The sequenced sample consisted of peripheral blood. All receptors come from an adult in good health. The conserved cysteine and the conserved F or W are not part of the CDR3 here.

9 | TRBJ1-2 | TRBV20-1 | SARTGSGYT
12 | TRBJ2-7 | TRBV2 | ASSENEGPYEQY
13 | TRBJ2-1 | TRBV5-1 | ASSLASGVVNEQF
12 | TRBJ1-6 | TRBV5-4 | ASSLEGVWSPLH
11 | TRBJ1-1 | TRBV29-1 | SVETLAGGAAF
15 | TRBJ2-7 | TRBV18 | ASSPLEGTGTSYEQY
12 | TRBJ2-7 | TRBV7-9 | ASSLLGGNYEQY
10 | TRBJ1-1 | TRBV30 | ASDRGYTEAF
15 | TRBJ2-5 | TRBV28 | ASSSGTSGGARETQY
14 | TRBJ2-1 | TRBV9 | ASSEGERGPYNEQF
12 | TRBJ2-3 | TRBV3-1/TRBV3-2 | ASGNIRDADTQY
15 | TRBJ2-1 | TRBV28 | ASSLTAGGPRYNEQF
14 | TRBJ1-4 | TRBV9 | ASSAGTGRGNEKLF
12 | TRBJ1-6 | TRBV4-1 | ASSQIAGNSPLH